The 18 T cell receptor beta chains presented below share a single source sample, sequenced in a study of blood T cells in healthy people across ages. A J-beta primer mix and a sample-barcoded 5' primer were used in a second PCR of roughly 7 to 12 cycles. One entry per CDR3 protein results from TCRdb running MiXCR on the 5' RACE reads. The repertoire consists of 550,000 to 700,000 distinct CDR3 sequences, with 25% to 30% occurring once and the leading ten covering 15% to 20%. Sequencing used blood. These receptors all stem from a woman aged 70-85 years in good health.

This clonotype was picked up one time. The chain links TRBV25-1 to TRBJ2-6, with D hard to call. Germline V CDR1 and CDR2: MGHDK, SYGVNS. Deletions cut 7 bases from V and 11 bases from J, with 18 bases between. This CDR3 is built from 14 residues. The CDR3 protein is CASNFPGVQDVLTF. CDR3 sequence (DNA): TGTGCCAGCAACTTCCCCGGCGTGCAAGACGTCCTGACTTTC.

For the CDR3, the DNA is TGTGCCAGCAGCCCCGGACAGCCCTCCTACGAGCAGTACTTC. Translating it yields CASSPGQPSYEQYF. The rearrangement joins TRBV7-8 to TRBJ2-7; a weak D match, TRBD1 (6 bases). Looked up from germline, CDR1 is SGHVS and CDR2 is FQNEAQ. This CDR3 region has 14 residues. V gave up 5 bases and J gave up 0 bases, with 11 bases separating them.

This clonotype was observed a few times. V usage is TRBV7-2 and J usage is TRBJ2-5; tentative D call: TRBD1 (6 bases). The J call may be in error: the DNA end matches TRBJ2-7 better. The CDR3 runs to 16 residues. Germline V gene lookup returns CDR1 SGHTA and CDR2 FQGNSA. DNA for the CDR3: TGTGCCAGCAGCTTAAGACGGACAGTTAAATCCTACGAGCAGTACTTC. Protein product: CASSLRRTVKSYEQYF.

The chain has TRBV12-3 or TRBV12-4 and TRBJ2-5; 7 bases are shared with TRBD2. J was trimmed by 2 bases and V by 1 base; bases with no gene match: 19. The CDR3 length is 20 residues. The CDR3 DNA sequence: TGTGCCAGCAGTTTAGAGCCCCTGCTTCCGCCAGGGACTACGCAAGAGACCCAGTACTTC. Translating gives CASSLEPLLPPGTTQETQYF.

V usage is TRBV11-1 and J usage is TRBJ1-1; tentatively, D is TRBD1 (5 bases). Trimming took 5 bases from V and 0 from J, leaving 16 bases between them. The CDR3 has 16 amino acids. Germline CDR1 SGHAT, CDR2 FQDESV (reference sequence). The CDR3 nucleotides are TGTGCCAGCAGCCGTATTCAACCAGGGATGAACACTGAAGCTTTCTTT. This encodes CASSRIQPGMNTEAFF.

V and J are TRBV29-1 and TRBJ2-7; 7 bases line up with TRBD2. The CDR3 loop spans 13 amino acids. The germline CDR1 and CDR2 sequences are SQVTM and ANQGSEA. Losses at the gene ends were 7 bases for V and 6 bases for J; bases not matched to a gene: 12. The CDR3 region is CSAALAGEREQYF. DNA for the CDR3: TGCAGCGCGGCGCTGGCGGGGGAACGCGAGCAGTACTTC.

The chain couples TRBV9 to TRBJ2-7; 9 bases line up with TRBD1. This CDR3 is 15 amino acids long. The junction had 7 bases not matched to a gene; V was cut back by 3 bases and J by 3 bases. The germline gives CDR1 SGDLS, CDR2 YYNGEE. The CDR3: CASSAQWTGDYEQYF. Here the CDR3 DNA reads TGTGCCAGCAGCGCCCAATGGACAGGGGACTACGAGCAGTACTTC.

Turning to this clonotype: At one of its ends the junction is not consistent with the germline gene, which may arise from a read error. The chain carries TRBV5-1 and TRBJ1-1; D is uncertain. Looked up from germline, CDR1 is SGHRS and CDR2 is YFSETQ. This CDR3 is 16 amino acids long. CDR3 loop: CASSLFPLLGNTEAFF. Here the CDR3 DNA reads TGCGCCAGCAGCTTGTTCCCCTTATTGGGGAACACTGAAGCCTTCTTT.

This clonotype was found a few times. CDR3: CAIGAGGQTGELFF. CDR3 coding DNA: TGTGCCATCGGAGCGGGGGGGCAAACCGGGGAGCTGTTTTTT. The genes are TRBV6-2 or TRBV6-3 and TRBJ2-2; 10 bases match TRBD2. This CDR3 comprises 14 residues. Germline lookup yields CDR1 MNHEY and CDR2 SVGEGT. The J segment lost 5 bases and the V segment lost 10 bases, leaving 7 bases of the junction unmatched.

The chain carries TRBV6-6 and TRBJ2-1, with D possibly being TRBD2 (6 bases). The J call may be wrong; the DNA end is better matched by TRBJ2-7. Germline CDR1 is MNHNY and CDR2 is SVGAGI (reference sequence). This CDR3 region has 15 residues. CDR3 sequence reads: CASSSLDSGNYEQYV. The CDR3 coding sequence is TGTGCCAGCAGTTCCCTAGATAGCGGTAACTACGAGCAGTACGTC.

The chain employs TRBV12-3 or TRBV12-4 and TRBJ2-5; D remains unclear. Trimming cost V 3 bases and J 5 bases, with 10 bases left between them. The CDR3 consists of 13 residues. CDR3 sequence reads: CASSLYSRETQYF. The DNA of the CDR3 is TGTGCCAGCAGTTTGTACAGCCGGGAGACCCAGTACTTC.

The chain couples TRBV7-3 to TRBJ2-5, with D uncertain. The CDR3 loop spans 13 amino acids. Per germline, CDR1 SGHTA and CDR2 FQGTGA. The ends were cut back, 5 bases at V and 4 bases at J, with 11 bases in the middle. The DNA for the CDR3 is TGTGCCAGCAGCCAACAATGGGGAGAGACCCAGTACTTC. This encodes CASSQQWGETQYF.

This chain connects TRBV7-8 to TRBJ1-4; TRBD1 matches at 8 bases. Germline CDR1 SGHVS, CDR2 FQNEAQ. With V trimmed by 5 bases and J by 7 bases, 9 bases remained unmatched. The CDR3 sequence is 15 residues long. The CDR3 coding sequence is TGTGCCAGCAGCCCGCTCAGGGGGCCTGGTGAAAAACTGTTTTTT. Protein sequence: CASSPLRGPGEKLFF.

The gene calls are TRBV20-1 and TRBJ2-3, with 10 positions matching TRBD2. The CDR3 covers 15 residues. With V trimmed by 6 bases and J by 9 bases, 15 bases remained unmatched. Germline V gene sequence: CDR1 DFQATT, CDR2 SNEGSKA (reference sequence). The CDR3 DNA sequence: TGCAGTGCCCAAAAGCGGGAGGGCTTAAGGGTGACGCAGTATTTT. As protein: CSAQKREGLRVTQYF.

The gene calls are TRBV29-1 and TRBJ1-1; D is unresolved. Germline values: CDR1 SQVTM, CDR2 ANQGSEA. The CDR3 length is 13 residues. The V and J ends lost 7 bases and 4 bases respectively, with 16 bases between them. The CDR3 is CSARATSGTEAFF. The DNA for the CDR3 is TGCAGCGCCCGGGCCACGTCGGGCACTGAAGCTTTCTTT.

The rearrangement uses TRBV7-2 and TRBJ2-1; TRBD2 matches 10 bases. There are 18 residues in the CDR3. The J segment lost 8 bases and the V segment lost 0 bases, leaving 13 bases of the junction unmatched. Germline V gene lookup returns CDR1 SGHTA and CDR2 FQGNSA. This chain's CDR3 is CASSLAGLTSGTWHEQFF. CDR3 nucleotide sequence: TGTGCCAGCAGCTTAGCGGGCCTAACTAGCGGGACCTGGCATGAGCAGTTCTTC.

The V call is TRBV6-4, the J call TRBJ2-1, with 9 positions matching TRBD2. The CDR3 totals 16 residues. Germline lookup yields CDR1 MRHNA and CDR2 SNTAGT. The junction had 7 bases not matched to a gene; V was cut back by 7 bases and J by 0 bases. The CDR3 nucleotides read TGTGCCAGCAATCCCGAGCGGGGGGACTCCTACAATGAGCAGTTCTTC. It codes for CASNPERGDSYNEQFF.

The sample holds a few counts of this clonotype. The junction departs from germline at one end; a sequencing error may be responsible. DNA for the CDR3: TGTGCCAGCAGCCCACGACTGGCTGCGTCCTCCGAGCAGTACTTC. This codes for CASSPRLAASSEQYF. This chain links TRBV7-8 with TRBJ2-7; D remains ambiguous. This CDR3 contains 15 residues. Germline V lookup: CDR1 SGHVS, CDR2 FQNEAQ.